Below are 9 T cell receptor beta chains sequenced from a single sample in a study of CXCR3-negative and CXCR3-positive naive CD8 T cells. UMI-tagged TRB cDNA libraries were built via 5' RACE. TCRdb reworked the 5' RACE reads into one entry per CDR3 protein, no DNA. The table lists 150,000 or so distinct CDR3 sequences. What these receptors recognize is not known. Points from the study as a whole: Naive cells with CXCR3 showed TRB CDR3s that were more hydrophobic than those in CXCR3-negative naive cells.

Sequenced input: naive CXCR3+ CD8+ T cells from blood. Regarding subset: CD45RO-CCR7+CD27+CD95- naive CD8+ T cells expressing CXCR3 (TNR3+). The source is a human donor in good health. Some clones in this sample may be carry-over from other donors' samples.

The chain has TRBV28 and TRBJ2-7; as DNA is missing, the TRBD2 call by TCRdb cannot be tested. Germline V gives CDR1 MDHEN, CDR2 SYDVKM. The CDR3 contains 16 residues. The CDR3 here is CASSSPWRVGSYEQYF.

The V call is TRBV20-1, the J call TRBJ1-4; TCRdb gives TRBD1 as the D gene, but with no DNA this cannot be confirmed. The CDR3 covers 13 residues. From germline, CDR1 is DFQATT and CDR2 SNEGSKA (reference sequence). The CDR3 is CSARDWGSEKLFF.

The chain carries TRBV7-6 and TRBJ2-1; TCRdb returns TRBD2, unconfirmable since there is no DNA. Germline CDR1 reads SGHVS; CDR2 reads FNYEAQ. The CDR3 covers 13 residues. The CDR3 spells CASSLVTSAEQFF.

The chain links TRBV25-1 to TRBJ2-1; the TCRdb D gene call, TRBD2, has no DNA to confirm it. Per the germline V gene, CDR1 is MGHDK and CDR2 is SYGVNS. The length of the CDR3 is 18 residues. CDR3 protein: CASSDSGYRTSLSNEQFF.

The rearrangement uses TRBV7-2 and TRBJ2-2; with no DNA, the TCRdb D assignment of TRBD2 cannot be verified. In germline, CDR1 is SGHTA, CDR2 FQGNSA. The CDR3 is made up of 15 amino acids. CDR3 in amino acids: CASSQLAGSTGELFF. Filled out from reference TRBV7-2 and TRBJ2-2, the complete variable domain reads GAGVSQSPSNKVTEKGKDVELRCDPISGHTALYWYRQSLGQGLEFLIYFQGNSAPDKSGLPSDRFSAERTGGSVSTLTIQRTQQEDSAVYLCASSQLAGSTGELFFGEGSRLTVL.

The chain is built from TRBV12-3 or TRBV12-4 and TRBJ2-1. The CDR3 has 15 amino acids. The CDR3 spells CASSLGGGLYNEQFF.

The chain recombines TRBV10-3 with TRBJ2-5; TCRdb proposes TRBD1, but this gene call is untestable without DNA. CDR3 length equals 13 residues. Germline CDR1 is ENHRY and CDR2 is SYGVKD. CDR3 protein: CAISPGPSETQYF.

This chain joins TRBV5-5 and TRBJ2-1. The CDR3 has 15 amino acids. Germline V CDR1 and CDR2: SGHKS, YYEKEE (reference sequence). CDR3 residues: CASSLEASLDNEQFF.

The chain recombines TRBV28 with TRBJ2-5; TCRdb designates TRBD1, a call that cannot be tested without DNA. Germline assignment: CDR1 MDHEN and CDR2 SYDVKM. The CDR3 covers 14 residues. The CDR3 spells CASSRTGDEETQYF.